These 32 T cell receptor beta chains share one sample of origin, sequenced in a study of blood T cells in healthy people across ages. Sample-barcoded 5' priming and a J-beta primer mix drove a second PCR of 7 to 11 cycles. MiXCR was run by TCRdb on the 5' RACE reads, yielding one entry per CDR3 protein. The table includes 1.8 million or so distinct CDR3 sequences, about two fifths detected once. Material: blood. The receptors come from a human donor in good health.

The chain uses TRBV12-3 or TRBV12-4 and TRBJ1-5; D is ambiguous. Trimming took off 6 bases at V and 2 bases at J, with 14 bases between the two ends. This CDR3 region has 15 residues. In DNA, the CDR3 is TGTGCCAGCAGCTCGCAGAGTCAGGGCAATCAGCCCCAGCATTTT. Amino acid sequence: CASSSQSQGNQPQHF.

The rearrangement links TRBV7-2 to TRBJ2-1; 7 nucleotides align to TRBD1. The germline V gene encodes CDR1 SGHTA and CDR2 FQGNSA. The trim removed 5 bases at V and 6 bases at J, leaving 13 bases unmatched. This CDR3 contains 16 residues. The CDR3 DNA reads TGTGCCAGCAGCCGAGCCGGGACAGCGATCCCCAATGAGCAGTTCTTC. Its translation: CASSRAGTAIPNEQFF.

The gene calls are TRBV5-5 and TRBJ2-1, with 7 bases matching TRBD1. Germline-derived CDR1 and CDR2 are SGHKS and YYEKEE (reference sequence). This CDR3 is built from 16 residues. V lost 1 base, J lost 1 base, and 5 bases stayed unmatched. In DNA, the CDR3 is TGTGCCAGCAGCTTGTTTTACAGGGGTTCCTACAATGAGCAGTTCTTC. Translation: CASSLFYRGSYNEQFF.

The J gene is TRBJ2-5, the V gene TRBV4-3; D possibly uses TRBD1 or TRBD2 (5 bases each). The J call may be wrong; the DNA end is better matched by TRBJ2-1. The CDR3 runs to 17 residues. Per the germline V gene, CDR1 is LGHNA and CDR2 is YSLEER. As DNA, the CDR3 is TGCGCCAGCAGCCAAGGAGTGGGCGAGGGGTACCAAGAGACCCAGTTCTTC. It codes for CASSQGVGEGYQETQFF.

This clonotype has only a few counts. The chain links TRBV20-1 to TRBJ2-1; 7 nucleotides line up with TRBD1. The CDR3 is 14 amino acids. J lost 6 bases, V lost 0 bases, and 5 bases had no gene match. CDR1 is DFQATT, CDR2 SNEGSKA, per germline (reference sequence). The CDR3 region is CSARDPTGSNEQFF. CDR3 in DNA: TGCAGTGCTAGAGACCCGACAGGGAGCAATGAGCAGTTCTTC.

The rearrangement joins TRBV7-2 to TRBJ2-5, with 9 bases lining up with TRBD1. The CDR3 is made up of 15 amino acids. From germline, CDR1 is SGHTA and CDR2 FQGNSA. The J segment lost 4 bases and the V segment lost 1 base, leaving 4 bases of the junction unmatched. The CDR3 DNA sequence: TGTGCCAGCAGCTTAGGGGGACAGGGCATAGAGACCCAGTACTTC. It encodes CASSLGGQGIETQYF.

The chain couples TRBV12-3 or TRBV12-4 to TRBJ1-1; TRBD1 matches 7 bases. This CDR3 has 14 residues. Unmatched junction bases numbered 7, after V lost 5 bases and J lost 4 bases. The chain's CDR3 is CASSAKDRFTEAFF. In DNA, the CDR3 is TGTGCCAGCAGTGCAAAGGACAGGTTCACTGAAGCTTTCTTT.

This clonotype has a handful of counts. CDR3 in amino acids: CASSLISGQGIYEQYF. For the CDR3, the DNA is TGTGCCAGCAGCTTAATATCGGGACAGGGGATCTACGAGCAGTACTTC. The rearrangement joins TRBV11-2 to TRBJ2-7, with TRBD1 matching 10 bases. This CDR3 is 16 amino acids long. The V and J ends lost 2 bases and 3 bases, in that order; junction bases with no gene match: 7. Germline CDR1 and CDR2: SGHAT and FQNNGV.

The chain joins TRBV12-3 or TRBV12-4 to TRBJ1-1, with TRBD1 matching over 7 bases. With V trimmed by 5 bases and J by 4 bases, 7 bases remained unmatched. The CDR3 runs to 14 residues. The CDR3 DNA reads TGTGCCAGCAGTGAGACAGGGTCGGGCACTGAAGCTTTCTTT. Encoded protein: CASSETGSGTEAFF.

This clonotype was seen at least ten times. The chain combines TRBV2 with TRBJ2-7; D remains unclear. The CDR3 totals 13 residues. Germline V gene data show CDR1 as SNHLY and CDR2 as FYNNEI. V was cut by 4 bases and J by 1 base, with 8 bases left in between. The CDR3, as DNA: TGTGCCAGCAGTGGTAGGGCTTCCTACGAGCAGTACTTC. It is translated as CASSGRASYEQYF. Filled out from reference TRBV2 and TRBJ2-7, the complete variable domain reads EPEVTQTPSHQVTQMGQEVILRCVPISNHLYFYWYRQILGQKVEFLVSFYNNEISEKSEIFDDQFSVERPDGSNFTLKIRSTKLEDSAMYFCASSGRASYEQYFGPGTRLTVT.

This clonotype showed up many times. The chain links TRBV7-2 to TRBJ2-4; possibly TRBD1 or TRBD2 for D (6 bases each). V was pared by 6 bases and J by 0 bases, with 15 bases between. This CDR3 spans 16 amino acids. CDR1 is SGHTA and CDR2 is FQGNSA in the germline V gene. As DNA, the CDR3 is TGTGCCAGCAGTCTAAACGGGGGCCGAGCCAAAAACATTCAGTACTTC. Amino acid sequence: CASSLNGGRAKNIQYF. Variable domain in full (rest from reference TRBV7-2 and TRBJ2-4): GAGVSQSPSNKVTEKGKDVELRCDPISGHTALYWYRQSLGQGLEFLIYFQGNSAPDKSGLPSDRFSAERTGGSVSTLTIQRTQQEDSAVYLCASSLNGGRAKNIQYFGAGTRLSVL.

This clonotype came up a few times. CDR3 DNA sequence: TGTGCCAGCAGCCAAACAGGGAACCCCTACGAGCAGTACTTC. It yields the protein CASSQTGNPYEQYF. The chain carries TRBV7-9 and TRBJ2-7, with D maybe TRBD1 (6 bases). This CDR3 is built from 14 residues. The V gene's germline CDR1 is SEHNR and CDR2 FQNEAQ (reference sequence). V lost 5 bases and J 2 bases, leaving 13 bases between the germline ends.

The table lists this clonotype with a few counts. The V call is TRBV10-3, the J call TRBJ2-7; 8 bases fit TRBD1. The J segment lost 2 bases and the V segment lost 8 bases, leaving 8 bases of the junction unmatched. Per the germline V gene, CDR1 is ENHRY and CDR2 is SYGVKD. This CDR3 contains 14 residues. DNA for the CDR3: TGTGCCATCCCCGCTCCGGACAGGGCCTACGAGCAGTACTTC. Translated, it gives CAIPAPDRAYEQYF.

The gene calls are TRBV6-5 and TRBJ1-4; 9 bases align to TRBD1. The germline gives CDR1 MNHEY, CDR2 SVGAGI. This CDR3 region has 15 residues. V was pared by 5 bases and J by 7 bases, with 8 bases of the junction left unmatched. The CDR3 sequence: CASSHTGGRREKLFF. The CDR3 DNA follows: TGTGCCAGCAGTCATACAGGGGGCAGGCGTGAAAAACTGTTTTTT.

The rearrangement joins TRBV7-2 to TRBJ1-5; D is uncertain. Germline values: CDR1 SGHTA, CDR2 FQGNSA. The CDR3 extends over 18 amino acids. V dropped 4 bases and J dropped 4 bases, with 23 bases sitting between them. The CDR3 spells CASSSLGTAGIFNQPQHF. The CDR3 nucleotides read TGTGCCAGCAGCTCGCTCGGTACGGCAGGAATCTTTAATCAGCCCCAGCATTTT.

This clonotype was seen once. A much larger clone lies one base from this, so it may be a read error. As the CDR3 is not closed by the conserved phenylalanine or tryptophan, this likely results from a read error. The V gene is TRBV27, the J gene TRBJ1-1; D unclear. This CDR3 region has 12 residues. V was clipped by 6 bases and J by 3 bases, with 8 bases between them. The germline V gene encodes CDR1 MNHEY and CDR2 SMNVEV (reference sequence). CDR3 DNA sequence: TGTGCCAGCAGCCCTGGGGACACTGAAGCTTTCGTT. Protein sequence: CASSPGDTEAFV.

This clonotype was seen ten or more times. The gene calls are TRBV28 and TRBJ1-5; unclear D gene. CDR1 MDHEN and CDR2 SYDVKM come from the germline V gene. The ends were cut back, 3 bases at V and 3 bases at J, with 9 bases in the middle. The CDR3 is made up of 14 amino acids. The CDR3 coding sequence is TGTGCCAGCAGTTTTACCGGGTCCAATCAGCCCCAGCATTTT. Its translation is CASSFTGSNQPQHF.

The chain links TRBV5-1 to TRBJ2-1, with D tentatively TRBD1 (6 bases). The CDR3 contains 14 residues. Trimming stripped 3 bases from V and 8 bases from J, with 15 bases between. CDR1 and CDR2 (germline): SGHRS, YFSETQ. The CDR3 region is CASSWTANGDEQFF. CDR3 coding DNA: TGCGCCAGCAGCTGGACAGCGAACGGCGATGAGCAGTTCTTC. Full variable domain (outside the CDR3, taken from reference TRBV5-1 and TRBJ2-1): KAGVTQTPRYLIKTRGQQVTLSCSPISGHRSVSWYQQTPGQGLQFLFEYFSETQRNKGNFPGRFSGRQFSNSRSEMNVSTLELGDSALYLCASSWTANGDEQFFGPGTRLTVL.

To note about this clonotype: Compared with germline, one end of the junction differs, possibly owing to a read error. The chain combines TRBV12-5 with TRBJ1-3; a weak D match, TRBD1 (6 bases). The germline V gene encodes CDR1 LGHNT and CDR2 FRNRAP. The CDR3 loop spans 15 amino acids. The CDR3 bases are TGTGCTAGTGGTTTGGACAGGGTCGGCCGAAACGCCATATATTTT. This encodes CASGLDRVGRNAIYF.

This clonotype was seen a handful of times. The chain employs TRBV4-2 and TRBJ2-3; TRBD2 aligns across 9 bases. The germline gives CDR1 LGHNA, CDR2 YNFKEQ. CDR3 length: 19 amino acids. The V and J ends lost 4 bases and 0 bases, in that order; junction bases with no gene match: 14. CDR3 sequence reads: CASSPGQSGGYPSTDTQYF. CDR3 in DNA: TGTGCCAGCAGCCCTGGCCAAAGCGGGGGGTACCCTAGCACAGATACGCAGTATTTT.

The chain combines TRBV6-2 or TRBV6-3 with TRBJ2-1; no clear D gene. Germline V CDR1 and CDR2: MNHEY, SVGEGT. The CDR3 is 13 residues long. The V end lost 6 bases, the J end lost 13 bases, and 19 bases lay between the germline ends. CDR3: CASRKEPLADQFF. CDR3 nucleotides: TGTGCCAGCAGAAAAGAACCCTTGGCGGACCAGTTCTTC.

The rearrangement joins TRBV2 to TRBJ1-1; D is undetermined. From germline, CDR1 is SNHLY and CDR2 FYNNEI. V was cut by 7 bases and J by 2 bases, with 20 bases left in between. CDR3 size: 16 residues. In nucleotides, the CDR3 is TGTGCCAGCACTTTCGGACGGATTCTCCTTAACACTGAAGCTTTCTTT. As protein: CASTFGRILLNTEAFF.

The chain employs TRBV29-1 and TRBJ1-1; D unresolved. Germline values: CDR1 SQVTM, CDR2 ANQGSEA. The CDR3 has 10 residues. Trimming removed 4 bases at V and 5 bases at J, with 5 bases between. The CDR3: CSVGWTEAFF. In DNA, the CDR3 is TGCAGCGTTGGGTGGACTGAAGCTTTCTTT. Full variable domain (rest looked up from reference TRBV29-1 and TRBJ1-1): SAVISQKPSRDICQRGTSLTIQCQVDSQVTMMFWYRQQPGQSLTLIATANQGSEATYESGFVIDKFPISRPNLTFSTLTVSNMSPEDSSIYLCSVGWTEAFFGQGTRLTVV.

The rearrangement joins TRBV6-6 to TRBJ1-1, with D tentatively TRBD1 (6 bases). Trimming took 4 bases from V and 3 from J, leaving 15 bases between them. Germline-derived CDR1 and CDR2 are MNHNY and SVGAGI (reference sequence). The CDR3 extends over 15 amino acids. Written as DNA, the CDR3 is TGTGCCAGCAGTTCCAGGGGAGACCCACACACTGAAGCTTTCTTT. This gives the protein CASSSRGDPHTEAFF.

The CDR3 nucleotides read TGTGCCAGCAGCTTAGGCTGGGGGCCCGGGGCCAACGTCCTGACTTTC. Translating gives CASSLGWGPGANVLTF. The gene calls are TRBV7-9 and TRBJ2-6, with a possible D match to TRBD1 (6 bases). Germline values: CDR1 SEHNR, CDR2 FQNEAQ (reference sequence). The V end was cut by 1 base, the J end by 4 bases, with 11 bases between. The CDR3 totals 16 residues.

This clonotype has more than one count but fewer than ten. The rearrangement joins TRBV25-1 to TRBJ2-7; unclear D gene. V was shortened by 1 base and J by 2 bases, with 12 bases between the two germline ends. The CDR3 runs 15 residues. Germline V gene data show CDR1 as MGHDK and CDR2 as SYGVNS. The CDR3 coding sequence is TGTGCCAGCAGTGAATTATCTGGTAAGGCCTACGAGCAGTACTTC. Its protein is CASSELSGKAYEQYF.

This clonotype was observed at least ten times. The chain uses TRBV6-5 and TRBJ2-2, with no clear D. V lost 8 bases to trimming and J lost 3 bases, with 10 bases between them. Germline CDR1 reads MNHEY; CDR2 reads SVGAGI. The CDR3 consists of 13 residues. The CDR3 protein is CASRKVDTGELFF. DNA for the CDR3: TGTGCCAGCCGCAAAGTCGACACCGGGGAGCTGTTTTTT.

The gene calls are TRBV28 and TRBJ2-1; D is undetermined. The CDR3 runs to 14 residues. V lost 7 bases and J lost 5, with 15 bases in between. Germline-derived CDR1 and CDR2 are MDHEN and SYDVKM. The CDR3 here is CASIKAQGHNEQFF. CDR3 bases: TGTGCCAGCATTAAGGCTCAAGGCCACAATGAGCAGTTCTTC.

This clonotype was detected only a few times. This sequence joins TRBV24-1 and TRBJ2-5, with D unclear. The V end was cut by 5 bases, the J end by 0 bases, with 12 bases between. CDR3 length: 15 residues. Looked up from germline, CDR1 is KGHDR and CDR2 is SFDVKD. DNA for the CDR3: TGTGCCACCAGTGGGGAAAGGACGGACCAAGAGACCCAGTACTTC. Its protein is CATSGERTDQETQYF.

This clonotype showed up just a few times. This chain links TRBV6-2 or TRBV6-3 with TRBJ1-5, with TRBD1 as a possible D gene (6 bases). The CDR3 extends over 14 amino acids. Germline CDR1 is MNHEY and CDR2 is SVGEGT. V gave up 4 bases and J gave up 7 bases, with 14 bases separating them. This CDR3 reads CASSLQGGSQPQHF. In nucleotides, the CDR3 is TGTGCCAGCAGTTTACAGGGAGGCAGCCAGCCCCAGCATTTT.

This clonotype was detected only a few times. The chain couples TRBV7-8 to TRBJ2-5; the D is unclear. The CDR3 sequence is 14 residues long. Germline V lookup: CDR1 SGHVS, CDR2 FQNEAQ. V lost 5 bases and J 1 base, leaving 11 bases between the germline ends. CDR3 sequence: CASSRRQIQETQYF. The DNA of the CDR3 is TGTGCCAGCAGCCGGCGACAAATCCAAGAGACCCAGTACTTC.

A few counts support this clonotype. The chain employs TRBV4-3 and TRBJ2-5; D possibly corresponds to TRBD2 (5 bases). Per the germline V gene, CDR1 is LGHNA and CDR2 is YSLEER. There are 15 residues in the CDR3. V was shortened by 1 base and J by 5 bases, with 14 bases between the two germline ends. Here the CDR3 reads CASSQVRGSGETQYF. In nucleotides, the CDR3 is TGCGCCAGCAGCCAAGTTCGCGGGTCCGGCGAGACCCAGTACTTC.